The TCR beta chain under discussion was sequenced for a study of blood T cell repertoires in COVID-19. The overall study: T cells, B-cell-depleted T cells, or PBMCs supplied cDNA or gDNA.

Per the study methods: Cell counts per sample came from amplifying reference gene primers. Assay: immunoSEQ multiplex PCR; the TCRdb copy retains only in-frame clones and omits some. The V and J calls and clone size are taken from that table; D and trimming were inferred from the DNA. The data show tens of thousands of clones, more than 70% seen once. This CDR3 spans 15 amino acids. V lost 7 bases and J 3 bases, leaving 16 bases between the germline ends. Germline values: CDR1 LNHDA, CDR2 SQIVND (reference sequence). The chain is built from TRBV19 and TRBJ1-3, with TRBD1 as a possible D gene (6 bases). The source is a man older than 75 with acute or convalescent COVID-19. Sequencing was performed on peripheral blood. CDR3 protein: CASTPRGQIGNTIYF. CDR3 coding DNA: TGTGCCAGTACCCCAAGAGGACAGATTGGAAACACCATATATTTT. Together with reference TRBV19 and TRBJ1-3, the CDR3 gives the full variable domain: DGGITQSPKYLFRKEGQNVTLSCEQNLNHDAMYWYRQDPGQGLRLIYYSQIVNDFQKGDIAEGYSVSREKKESFPLTVTSAQKNPTAFYLCASTPRGQIGNTIYFGEGSWLTVV.